What follows are 10 T cell receptor beta chains derived from one specimen sequenced in a study of OX40 agonist ivuxolimab in advanced cancers. Some clones are missing from TCRdb's copy, which holds only in-frame ones; the method was immunoSEQ multiplex PCR. This sample has over 50,000 clones, with over 80% found just once. Source: CD4+ or CD8+ T cells sorted from blood, taken in a trial of the OX40 agonist ivuxolimab. These TCRs come from an adult with an advanced solid tumor such as melanoma, head and neck, liver or kidney cancer.

The chain joins TRBV2 to TRBJ2-7; 7 bases line up with TRBD2. V trimming: 10 bases; J trimming: 0 bases; junction bases outside the gene matches: 9. The CDR3 is 14 residues long. From germline, CDR1 is SNHLY and CDR2 FYNNEI. The CDR3 spells CAIESGKSSYEQYF. The DNA for the CDR3 is TGTGCCATAGAGAGCGGGAAGAGCTCCTACGAGCAGTACTTC. The complete variable domain, with remaining parts taken from reference TRBV2 and TRBJ2-7, reads EPEVTQTPSHQVTQMGQEVILRCVPISNHLYFYWYRQILGQKVEFLVSFYNNEISEKSEIFDDQFSVERPDGSNFTLKIRSTKLEDSAMYFCAIESGKSSYEQYFGPGTRLTVT.

The V call is TRBV20-1, the J call TRBJ2-2; unclear D gene. Germline V lookup: CDR1 DFQATT, CDR2 SNEGSKA (reference sequence). The CDR3 sequence is 11 residues long. Trimming removed 5 bases from V and 4 bases from J, with 5 bases in between. The CDR3 DNA reads as TGCAGTGCTTCCATCACCGGGGAGCTGTTTTTT. Translation gives CSASITGELFF.

This sequence joins TRBV2 and TRBJ2-7; D perhaps matches TRBD1 (6 bases). The CDR3 extends over 14 amino acids. V dropped 7 bases and J dropped 1 base, with 14 bases sitting between them. Germline CDR1 reads SNHLY; CDR2 reads FYNNEI. The CDR3 sequence: CASNWDTPSYEQYF. The CDR3 DNA follows: TGTGCCAGCAACTGGGACACCCCTTCCTACGAGCAGTACTTC. The full variable domain, rest sourced from reference TRBV2 and TRBJ2-7, is EPEVTQTPSHQVTQMGQEVILRCVPISNHLYFYWYRQILGQKVEFLVSFYNNEISEKSEIFDDQFSVERPDGSNFTLKIRSTKLEDSAMYFCASNWDTPSYEQYFGPGTRLTVT.

The chain employs TRBV9 and TRBJ2-3; 12 bases are a match to TRBD1. This CDR3 has 15 amino acids. Per the germline V gene, CDR1 is SGDLS and CDR2 is YYNGEE. The V segment lost 4 bases and the J segment 9 bases; nucleotides outside the gene matches: 9. CDR3 bases: TGTGCCAGCAGCATTCAGGGACAGGGGGCAGGGACGCAGTATTTT. Translated: CASSIQGQGAGTQYF.

The chain recombines TRBV28 with TRBJ2-7; TRBD1 might be the D (5 bases). Germline CDR1 is MDHEN and CDR2 is SYDVKM. V dropped 6 bases and J dropped 5 bases, with 20 bases sitting between them. CDR3 length equals 15 residues. CDR3 sequence reads: CASSPPSTVPNEQYF. The CDR3 region has the DNA TGTGCCAGCAGCCCCCCGTCGACAGTACCCAACGAGCAGTACTTC.

The rearrangement joins TRBV27 to TRBJ2-1; tentative D call: TRBD2 (7 bases). This CDR3 is built from 17 residues. Germline assignment: CDR1 MNHEY and CDR2 SMNVEV (reference sequence). V lost 6 bases and J 0 bases, leaving 18 bases between the germline ends. For the CDR3, the DNA is TGTGCCAGCAGCCCGGGGGGAGGGGGAAGCTCCTACAATGAGCAGTTCTTC. Encoded protein: CASSPGGGGSSYNEQFF.

This chain joins TRBV4-1 and TRBJ2-2; 8 positions agree with TRBD2. CDR1 is MGHRA and CDR2 is YSYEKL in the germline V gene. This CDR3 is built from 17 residues. V trimming: 1 base; J trimming: 4 bases; junction bases outside the gene matches: 8. This CDR3 is CASSQGALAGGTGELFF. For the CDR3, the DNA is TGCGCCAGCAGCCAAGGCGCCCTAGCGGGTGGCACCGGGGAGCTGTTTTTT.

This chain uses TRBV7-2 with TRBJ2-1, with 14 bases fitting TRBD2. The junction had 8 bases not matched to a gene; V was cut back by 5 bases and J by 8 bases. Germline-derived CDR1 and CDR2 are SGHTA and FQGNSA. CDR3 size: 16 residues. CDR3 DNA sequence: TGTGCCAGCAGCCCCCAAGGACTAGCGGGGGGCGATGAGCAGTTCTTC. Its protein product is CASSPQGLAGGDEQFF. Variable domain in full (rest from reference TRBV7-2 and TRBJ2-1): GAGVSQSPSNKVTEKGKDVELRCDPISGHTALYWYRQSLGQGLEFLIYFQGNSAPDKSGLPSDRFSAERTGGSVSTLTIQRTQQEDSAVYLCASSPQGLAGGDEQFFGPGTRLTVL.

V gene TRBV11-3 combines with J gene TRBJ2-7; D is perhaps TRBD1 (6 bases). The length of the CDR3 is 14 residues. Trimming took off 3 bases at V and 5 bases at J, with 14 bases between the two ends. Per the germline V gene, CDR1 is SGHNT and CDR2 is YENEEA. The DNA of the CDR3 is TGTGCCAGCAGCTTCGTCACAGGGTCCCACGAGCAGTACTTC. Translating it yields CASSFVTGSHEQYF.

V usage is TRBV4-1 and J usage is TRBJ2-5, with TRBD1 matching over 9 bases. TRBJ2-7 matches the DNA end more closely, so the J call is doubtful. The CDR3 is 15 amino acids. The germline V gene has CDR1 MGHRA and CDR2 YSYEKL. The CDR3: CASSLRDRDNHEQYF. The CDR3 DNA reads TGCGCCAGCAGCCTCCGGGACAGGGACAACCACGAGCAGTACTTC.